The 21 T cell receptor beta chains presented below share a single source sample, sequenced in a study of shared clonotypes between healthy human individuals. The protocol was immunoSEQ multiplex PCR, while the TCRdb copy is restricted to in-frame clones and leaves out a portion. Among over 2 million clones listed, roughly 90% were seen once. Material: naive CD4+ T cells from PBMCs. Documented subset: CD45RA+ positively selected. The receptors originated from a man aged 18-30 years in good health. Some clones in this sample may be carry-over from other donors' samples.

This clone appeared a single time. This specimen includes other DNA sequences encoding the same CDR3. The chain employs TRBV18 and TRBJ2-5; D uncertain. The CDR3 is 12 amino acids. Germline V lookup: CDR1 KGHSH, CDR2 LQKENI. The ends were cut back, 3 bases at V and 3 bases at J, with 5 bases in the middle. CDR3 in DNA: TGTGCCAGCTCACCGTCGAAAGAGACCCAGTACTTC. Its protein product is CASSPSKETQYF.

As concerns this clone: Other DNA variants within this sample encode the same CDR3. The chain has TRBV11-2 and TRBJ1-1, with D maybe TRBD1 (5 bases). Trimming took 3 bases from V and 2 from J, leaving 7 bases between them. CDR1 SGHAT and CDR2 FQNNGV come from the germline V gene. CDR3 length equals 13 residues. CDR3 nucleotides: TGTGCCAGCAGCTTGGGGGTTAACACTGAAGCTTTCTTT. Translating gives CASSLGVNTEAFF.

The V and J genes are TRBV7-2 and TRBJ2-7, with TRBD1 matching over 8 bases. The CDR3 contains 13 residues. CDR1 and CDR2 from the germline V gene are SGHTA and FQGNSA. The junction had 7 bases not matched to a gene; V was cut back by 5 bases and J by 7 bases. The CDR3, as DNA: TGTGCCAGCAGCGCCGGACAGGGTGGTGAGCAGTACTTC. This sequence encodes CASSAGQGGEQYF.

The chain uses TRBV6-5 and TRBJ1-5; D call uncertain. Trimming cost V 6 bases and J 6 bases, with 15 bases left between them. The CDR3 runs to 14 residues. From germline, CDR1 is MNHEY and CDR2 SVGAGI. The CDR3: CASSPGGRGQPQHF. The CDR3 coding sequence is TGTGCCAGCAGCCCAGGCGGACGAGGTCAGCCCCAGCATTTT.

This clone was observed a single time. J is TRBJ2-7 and V is TRBV7-9, with 14 bases matching TRBD2. V was clipped by 5 bases and J by 6 bases; unmatched bases: 15. Germline CDR1 SEHNR, CDR2 FQNEAQ (reference sequence). The CDR3 consists of 18 residues. Written as DNA, the CDR3 is TGTGCCAGCAGCCCCTGGCGTGCCGGGACTAGCGGGAGAGGCGAGCAGTACTTC. This gives the protein CASSPWRAGTSGRGEQYF.

The chain is built from TRBV5-1 and TRBJ1-1; weak D call: TRBD1 (5 bases). CDR3 size: 14 residues. V was clipped by 7 bases and J by 0 bases, with 13 bases between them. The V gene's germline CDR1 is SGHRS and CDR2 YFSETQ. The CDR3 DNA sequence: TGCGCCAGCCGGGGCATTATTATGAACACTGAAGCTTTCTTT. Translated: CASRGIIMNTEAFF.

This chain uses TRBV5-8 with TRBJ2-5, with TRBD1 matching 7 bases. The CDR3 runs 14 residues. The trim removed 4 bases at V and 2 bases at J, leaving 5 bases unmatched. Germline CDR1 and CDR2: SGHTS and YDEGEE. The CDR3: CASSVGTAQETQYF. The CDR3 DNA reads TGTGCCAGCAGCGTAGGGACAGCACAAGAGACCCAGTACTTC.

The CDR3 loop reads CASSPVVQGLIETQYF. CDR3 bases: TGTGCCAGCTCACCAGTGGTACAGGGGTTGATCGAGACCCAGTACTTC. This rearrangement joins TRBV18 to TRBJ2-5; 7 bases line up with TRBD1. The CDR3 contains 16 residues. V gave up 2 bases and J gave up 5 bases; unmatched junction bases: 11. Germline CDR1 KGHSH, CDR2 LQKENI. Supplemented by reference TRBV18 and TRBJ2-5, the full variable domain reads NAGVMQNPRHLVRRRGQEARLRCSPMKGHSHVYWYRQLPEEGLKFMVYLQKENIIDESGMPKERFSAEFPKEGPSILRIQQVVRGDSAAYFCASSPVVQGLIETQYFGPGTRLLVL.

Concerning this clone: The identical CDR3 is also encoded by other nucleotide sequences in the sample. This chain links TRBV7-2 with TRBJ2-7; 8 bases map to TRBD2. CDR3 length: 14 residues. The junction had 4 bases not matched to a gene; V was cut back by 1 base and J by 5 bases. CDR1 and CDR2 from the germline V gene are SGHTA and FQGNSA. The CDR3: CASSLGTSGDEQYF. In DNA, the CDR3 is TGTGCCAGCAGCTTAGGTACTAGCGGAGACGAGCAGTACTTC.

This chain joins TRBV6-5 and TRBJ2-6; D uncertain. CDR3 length: 13 residues. Germline CDR1 reads MNHEY; CDR2 reads SVGAGI. The V gene lost 4 bases and the J gene lost 2 bases, with 3 bases spanning the gap. In nucleotides, the CDR3 is TGTGCCAGCAGTTTCACTGGGGCCAACGTCCTGACTTTC. Translation gives CASSFTGANVLTF.

The chain carries TRBV5-1 and TRBJ2-3; TRBD2 is a possible D gene (6 bases). The CDR3 consists of 16 residues. Trimming removed 0 bases from V and 6 bases from J, with 17 bases in between. Looked up from germline, CDR1 is SGHRS and CDR2 is YFSETQ. CDR3 coding DNA: TGCGCCAGCAGCTTGGCCAGTATCGAGGGAGGTGATACGCAGTATTTT. Protein: CASSLASIEGGDTQYF.

The J gene is TRBJ2-5, the V gene TRBV7-8; 9 positions agree with TRBD1. Germline V gene sequence: CDR1 SGHVS, CDR2 FQNEAQ. The length of the CDR3 is 16 residues. The J segment lost 1 base and the V segment lost 4 bases, leaving 7 bases of the junction unmatched. The CDR3 protein is CASSSWTGVPQETQYF. CDR3 DNA sequence: TGTGCCAGCAGCTCTTGGACAGGGGTCCCCCAAGAGACCCAGTACTTC.

This chain connects TRBV30 to TRBJ1-2; tentative D call: TRBD1 (5 bases). This CDR3 region has 15 residues. The V gene lost 0 bases and the J gene lost 5 bases, with 16 bases spanning the gap. Germline CDR1 reads GTSNPN; CDR2 reads SVGIG (reference sequence). The CDR3 here is CAWSVPSGGSYGYTF. The CDR3 nucleotides read TGTGCCTGGAGTGTACCCAGCGGGGGTTCATATGGCTACACCTTC.

A remark on this clone: Additional DNA sequences in this sample encode the identical CDR3. The chain links TRBV9 to TRBJ2-7, with 7 bases fitting TRBD1. Germline-derived CDR1 and CDR2 are SGDLS and YYNGEE. V shed 0 bases and J 2 bases; nucleotides not matched to a gene: 2. The CDR3 sequence is 14 residues long. CDR3: CASSVGQGTYEQYF. For the CDR3, the DNA is TGTGCCAGCAGCGTAGGACAGGGCACCTACGAGCAGTACTTC. The full variable domain, its missing parts supplied by reference TRBV9 and TRBJ2-7, is DSGVTQTPKHLITATGQRVTLRCSPRSGDLSVYWYQQSLDQGLQFLIQYYNGEERAKGNILERFSAQQFPDLHSELNLSSLELGDSALYFCASSVGQGTYEQYFGPGTRLTVT.

This chain connects TRBV6-7 to TRBJ2-1; no clear D. TRBV6-7 has ORF status, its function being uncertain. With 6 bases removed from V and 2 bases from J, the gap between germline ends came to 20 bases. The length of the CDR3 is 17 residues. CDR3 nucleotides: TGTGCCAGCAGGACCCCTGATCCGATCATCGCCTACAATGAGCAGTTCTTC. Translation gives CASRTPDPIIAYNEQFF.

CDR3 DNA sequence: TGTGCCAGCAGCCGGAGGGCGACCTACGAGCAGTACTTC. It codes for CASSRRATYEQYF. This sequence joins TRBV7-2 and TRBJ2-7; a possible D gene is TRBD2 (6 bases). The CDR3 runs 13 residues. The V and J ends lost 5 bases and 2 bases respectively, with 10 bases between them. Germline V gives CDR1 SGHTA, CDR2 FQGNSA.

The rearrangement joins TRBV14 to TRBJ2-3; TRBD2 agrees at 7 bases. This CDR3 is built from 17 residues. The V and J ends lost 0 bases and 2 bases, in that order; junction bases with no gene match: 8. The germline V gene has CDR1 SGHDN and CDR2 FVKESK. The CDR3 here is CASSQDRPSGYTDTQYF. The CDR3 region has the DNA TGTGCCAGCAGCCAAGATCGGCCTAGCGGTTACACAGATACGCAGTATTTT.

In its sample, this clone was seen a few times. In the same sample, other DNA sequences code for this CDR3. The CDR3 loop is CASSRLENTEAFF. In nucleotides, the CDR3 is TGCGCCAGCAGTCGGTTGGAGAACACTGAAGCTTTCTTT. The V call is TRBV5-1, the J call TRBJ1-1, with D uncertain. Germline CDR1 SGHRS, CDR2 YFSETQ. V was shortened by 5 bases and J by 1 base, with 9 bases between the two germline ends. There are 13 residues in the CDR3.

The gene calls are TRBV5-1 and TRBJ2-3, with 7 nucleotides matching TRBD2. Germline CDR1 and CDR2: SGHRS and YFSETQ. J lost 1 base, V lost 4 bases, and 9 bases had no gene match. CDR3 size: 16 residues. For the CDR3, the DNA is TGCGCCAGCAGCCTCCCTTCCAGCGGGGGCACAGATACGCAGTATTTT. Encoded protein: CASSLPSSGGTDTQYF.

The rearrangement uses TRBV28 and TRBJ2-7, with 12 bases aligning to TRBD2. This CDR3 region has 16 residues. J was trimmed by 3 bases and V by 6 bases; bases with no gene match: 9. The germline V gene has CDR1 MDHEN and CDR2 SYDVKM. The CDR3 region is CASRPQLAGGVYEQYF. In DNA, the CDR3 is TGTGCCAGCAGGCCACAACTAGCGGGAGGCGTCTACGAGCAGTACTTC.

The V call is TRBV5-5, the J call TRBJ2-4; tentatively, D is TRBD1 or TRBD2 (6 bases each). CDR1 and CDR2 from the germline V gene are SGHKS and YYEKEE (reference sequence). This CDR3 spans 18 amino acids. Trimming stripped 0 bases from V and 2 bases from J, with 18 bases between. The CDR3 sequence is CASSLAPGPGATKNIQYF. CDR3 sequence (DNA): TGTGCCAGCAGCTTGGCCCCCGGGCCGGGGGCGACCAAAAACATTCAGTACTTC.